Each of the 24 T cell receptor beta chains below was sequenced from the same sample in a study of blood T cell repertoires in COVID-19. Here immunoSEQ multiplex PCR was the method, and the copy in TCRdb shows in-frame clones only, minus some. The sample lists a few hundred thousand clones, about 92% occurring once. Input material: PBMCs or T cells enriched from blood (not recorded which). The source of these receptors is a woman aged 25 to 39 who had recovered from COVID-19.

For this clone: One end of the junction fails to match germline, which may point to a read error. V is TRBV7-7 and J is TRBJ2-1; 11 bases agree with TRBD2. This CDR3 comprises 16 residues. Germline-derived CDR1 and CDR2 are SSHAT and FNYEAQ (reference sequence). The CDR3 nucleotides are TGTGCTAGCAGCCGGTTCCCGGGACTAGCGGCTAATGAGCAGTTCTTC. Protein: CASSRFPGLAANEQFF. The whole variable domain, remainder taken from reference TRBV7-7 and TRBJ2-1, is GAGVSQSPRYKVTKRGQDVTLRCDPISSHATLYWYQQALGQGPEFLTYFNYEAQPDKSGLPSDRFSAERPEGSISTLTIQRTEQRDSAMYRCASSRFPGLAANEQFFGPGTRLTVL.

CDR3 residues: CASSQRGRGAYTDTQYF. The CDR3 nucleotides read TGTGCCAGCAGCCAACGCGGACGGGGGGCCTACACAGATACGCAGTATTTT. J is TRBJ2-3 and V is TRBV4-2, with a weak D call TRBD2 (7 bases). The germline V and J ends were trimmed by 2 bases and 2 bases, with 17 bases remaining between them. This CDR3 region has 17 residues. The germline V gene has CDR1 LGHNA and CDR2 YNFKEQ.

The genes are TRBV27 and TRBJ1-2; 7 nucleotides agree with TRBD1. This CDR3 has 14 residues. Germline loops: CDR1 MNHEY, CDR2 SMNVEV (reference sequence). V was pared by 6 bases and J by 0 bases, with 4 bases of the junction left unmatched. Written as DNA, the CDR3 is TGTGCCAGCAGAACCGGGACAGCTAACTATGGCTACACCTTC. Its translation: CASRTGTANYGYTF.

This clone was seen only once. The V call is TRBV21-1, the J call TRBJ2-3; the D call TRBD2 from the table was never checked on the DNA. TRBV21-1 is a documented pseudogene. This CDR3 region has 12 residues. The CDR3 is CASSPRTDTQYF. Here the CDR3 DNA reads TGTGCCAGCAGCCCCCGGACAGATACGCAGTATTTT.

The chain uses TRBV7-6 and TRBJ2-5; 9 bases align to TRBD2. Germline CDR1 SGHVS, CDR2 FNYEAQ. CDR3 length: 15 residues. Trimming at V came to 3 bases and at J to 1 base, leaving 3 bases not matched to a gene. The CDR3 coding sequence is TGTGCCAGCAGCTTTGGCGGGGGGGTCCAAGAGACCCAGTACTTC. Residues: CASSFGGGVQETQYF.

In nucleotides, the CDR3 is TGTGCCAGCTGCCCATCTGGTCGGGGGTTAAATGAGCAGTTCTTC. This sequence encodes CASCPSGRGLNEQFF. The rearrangement uses TRBV7-9 and TRBJ2-1; the D gene is possibly TRBD2 (6 bases). Trimming shortened V by 8 bases and J by 7 bases, and 21 bases separated the two germline ends. Germline values: CDR1 SEHNR, CDR2 FQNEAQ (reference sequence). There are 15 residues in the CDR3. The full variable domain, completed using reference TRBV7-9 and TRBJ2-1, is DTGVSQNPRHKITKRGQNVTFRCDPISEHNRLYWYRQTLGQGPEFLTYFQNEAQLEKSRLLSDRFSAERPKGSFSTLEIQRTEQGDSAMYLCASCPSGRGLNEQFFGPGTRLTVL.

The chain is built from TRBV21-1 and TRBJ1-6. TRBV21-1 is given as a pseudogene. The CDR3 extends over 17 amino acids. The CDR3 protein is CASSPTGEGSYNSPLHF. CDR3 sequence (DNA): TGTGCCAGCAGCCCGACGGGGGAAGGGTCCTATAATTCACCCCTCCACTTT.

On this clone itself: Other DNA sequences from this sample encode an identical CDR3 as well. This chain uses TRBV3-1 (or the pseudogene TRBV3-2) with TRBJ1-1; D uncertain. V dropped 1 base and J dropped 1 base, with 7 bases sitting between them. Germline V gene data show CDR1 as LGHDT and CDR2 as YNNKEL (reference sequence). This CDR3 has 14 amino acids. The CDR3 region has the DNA TGTGCCAGCAGCCAAGCTGGCAGGAACACTGAAGCTTTCTTT. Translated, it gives CASSQAGRNTEAFF.

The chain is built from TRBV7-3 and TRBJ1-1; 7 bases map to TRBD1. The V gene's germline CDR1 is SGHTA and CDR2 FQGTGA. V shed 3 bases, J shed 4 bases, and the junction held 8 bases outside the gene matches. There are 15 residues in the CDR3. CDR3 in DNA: TGTGCCAGCAGCTTCCCAGGGGGAATGAGCACTGAAGCTTTCTTT. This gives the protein CASSFPGGMSTEAFF.

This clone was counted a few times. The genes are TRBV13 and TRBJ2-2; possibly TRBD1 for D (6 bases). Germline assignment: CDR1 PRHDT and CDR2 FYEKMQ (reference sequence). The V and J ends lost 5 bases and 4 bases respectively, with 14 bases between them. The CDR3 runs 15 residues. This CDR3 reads CASSEQGVPTGELFF. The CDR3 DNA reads TGTGCCAGCAGCGAACAGGGCGTGCCCACCGGGGAGCTGTTTTTT.

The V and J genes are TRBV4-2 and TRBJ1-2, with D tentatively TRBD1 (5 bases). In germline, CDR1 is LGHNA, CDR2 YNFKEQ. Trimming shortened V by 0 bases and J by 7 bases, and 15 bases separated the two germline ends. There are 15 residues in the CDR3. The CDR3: CASSQDGGADGGYTF. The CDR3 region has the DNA TGTGCCAGCAGCCAAGATGGCGGGGCCGACGGTGGCTACACCTTC.

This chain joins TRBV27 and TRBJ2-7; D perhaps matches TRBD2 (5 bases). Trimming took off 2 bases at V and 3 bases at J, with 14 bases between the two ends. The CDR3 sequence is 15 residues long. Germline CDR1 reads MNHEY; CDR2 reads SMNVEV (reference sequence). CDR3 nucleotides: TGTGCCAGCAGTTTAGCCCTAGGACTTGGCTACGAGCAGTACTTC. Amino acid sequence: CASSLALGLGYEQYF.

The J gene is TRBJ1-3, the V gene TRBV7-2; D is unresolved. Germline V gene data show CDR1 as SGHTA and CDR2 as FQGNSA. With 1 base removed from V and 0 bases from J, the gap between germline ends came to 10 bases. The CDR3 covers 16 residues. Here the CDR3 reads CASSLGSGNSGNTIYF. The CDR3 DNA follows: TGTGCCAGCAGCTTAGGGTCGGGAAACTCTGGAAACACCATATATTTT.

In DNA, the CDR3 is TGTGCCAGCAGCTCTCCGGGACAGGGGCTTGACGAGCAGTACTTC. As protein: CASSSPGQGLDEQYF. The chain employs TRBV28 and TRBJ2-7; 10 nucleotides align to TRBD1. The length of the CDR3 is 15 residues. CDR1 is MDHEN, CDR2 SYDVKM, per germline. V trimming: 6 bases; J trimming: 5 bases; junction bases outside the gene matches: 10.

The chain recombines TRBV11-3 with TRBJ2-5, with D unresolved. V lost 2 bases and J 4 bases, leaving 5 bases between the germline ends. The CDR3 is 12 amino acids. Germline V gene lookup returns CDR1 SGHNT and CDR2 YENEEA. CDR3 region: CASSLSGETQYF. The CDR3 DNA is TGTGCCAGCAGCTTATCGGGAGAGACCCAGTACTTC.

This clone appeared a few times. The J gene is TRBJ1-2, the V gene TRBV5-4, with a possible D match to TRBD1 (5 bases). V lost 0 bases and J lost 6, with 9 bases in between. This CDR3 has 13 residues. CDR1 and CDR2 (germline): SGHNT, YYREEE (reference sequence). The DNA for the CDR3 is TGTGCCAGCAGCTTGGTTAGGGGCGATGGCTACACCTTC. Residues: CASSLVRGDGYTF.

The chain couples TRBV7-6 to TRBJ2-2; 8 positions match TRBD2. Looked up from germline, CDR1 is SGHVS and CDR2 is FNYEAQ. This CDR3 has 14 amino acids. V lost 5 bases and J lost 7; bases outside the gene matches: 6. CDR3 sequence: CASSLGGAVGELFF. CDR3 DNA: TGTGCCAGCAGCCTCGGGGGGGCGGTCGGGGAGCTGTTTTTT.

This CDR3 is CANPGQTNYGYTF. In DNA form, the CDR3 reads TGTGCCAACCCGGGACAGACTAACTATGGCTACACCTTC. The V gene is TRBV7-9, the J gene TRBJ1-2, with 7 bases that match TRBD1. This CDR3 is 13 amino acids long. The germline V gene has CDR1 SEHNR and CDR2 FQNEAQ (reference sequence). The trim removed 10 bases at V and 0 bases at J, leaving 5 bases unmatched.

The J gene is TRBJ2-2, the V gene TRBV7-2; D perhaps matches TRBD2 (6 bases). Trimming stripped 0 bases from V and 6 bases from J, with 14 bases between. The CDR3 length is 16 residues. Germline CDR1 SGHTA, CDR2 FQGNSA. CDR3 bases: TGTGCCAGCAGCTTAGCGGGACTGGGTGTATCCGGGGAGCTGTTTTTT. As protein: CASSLAGLGVSGELFF.

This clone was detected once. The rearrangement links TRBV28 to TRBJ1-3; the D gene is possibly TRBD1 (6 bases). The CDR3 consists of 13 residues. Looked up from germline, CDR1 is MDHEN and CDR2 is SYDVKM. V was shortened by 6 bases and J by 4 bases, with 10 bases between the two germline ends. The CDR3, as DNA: TGTGCCAGCAGGCATACAGGGGGAAACACCATATATTTT. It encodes CASRHTGGNTIYF. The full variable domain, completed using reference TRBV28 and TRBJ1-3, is DVKVTQSSRYLVKRTGEKVFLECVQDMDHENMFWYRQDPGLGLRLIYFSYDVKMKEKGDIPEGYSVSREKKERFSLILESASTNQTSMYLCASRHTGGNTIYFGEGSWLTVV.

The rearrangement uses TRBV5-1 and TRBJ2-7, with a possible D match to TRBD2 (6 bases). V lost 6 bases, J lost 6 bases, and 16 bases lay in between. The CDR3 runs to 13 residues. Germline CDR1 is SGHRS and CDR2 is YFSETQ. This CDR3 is CASISGEGGEQYF. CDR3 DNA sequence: TGCGCCAGCATTTCGGGGGAAGGAGGCGAGCAGTACTTC.

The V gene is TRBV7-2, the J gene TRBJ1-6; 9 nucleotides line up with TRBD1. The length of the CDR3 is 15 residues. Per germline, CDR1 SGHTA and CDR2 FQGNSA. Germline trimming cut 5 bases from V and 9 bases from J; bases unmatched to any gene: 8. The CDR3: CASSKGQGSSSPLHF. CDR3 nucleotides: TGTGCCAGCAGCAAGGGACAGGGTAGCAGTTCACCCCTCCACTTT.

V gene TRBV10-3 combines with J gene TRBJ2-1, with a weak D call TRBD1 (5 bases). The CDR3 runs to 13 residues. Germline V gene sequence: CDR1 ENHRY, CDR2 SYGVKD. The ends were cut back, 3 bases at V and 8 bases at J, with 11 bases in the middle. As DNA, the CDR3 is TGTGCCATCAGTGATAGGGGCAGGTATGAGCAGTTCTTC. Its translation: CAISDRGRYEQFF.

The CDR3 protein is CASSTPQMVAKNIQYF. CDR3 coding DNA: TGTGCCAGCAGTACCCCCCAGATGGTAGCCAAAAACATTCAGTACTTC. The chain recombines TRBV28 with TRBJ2-4; D remains unclear. V was shortened by 5 bases and J by 0 bases, with 14 bases between the two germline ends. Germline values: CDR1 MDHEN, CDR2 SYDVKM. This CDR3 is 16 amino acids long.